Listed below are T cell receptor beta chains from one sample, sequenced in a study of T cells of healthy individuals. Each CDR3 protein is one row after TCRdb ran MiXCR on the 5' RACE reads. Of over 95,000 distinct CDR3 sequences in the sample, around 17% were seen once. The receptors stem from a human donor in good health. The conserved cysteine and the conserved F or W are not part of the CDR3 here. The order of the fields is CDR3 protein, J gene, V gene.

CDR3 protein: ASRARGGAIYEQY
J gene: TRBJ2-7
V gene: TRBV2

CDR3 protein: ASSSYSGTLAKNIQY
J gene: TRBJ2-4
V gene: TRBV11-2

CDR3 protein: ASSQVGQLYGYT
J gene: TRBJ1-2
V gene: TRBV4-1

CDR3 protein: ASSFPLGEQF
J gene: TRBJ2-1
V gene: TRBV28

CDR3 protein: ASSSPETQY
J gene: TRBJ2-5
V gene: TRBV6-2/TRBV6-3

CDR3 protein: ASSTGQGRLF
J gene: TRBJ1-4
V gene: TRBV7-8

CDR3 protein: ASTERYYGYT
J gene: TRBJ1-2
V gene: TRBV7-4

CDR3 protein: ASADGQNTEAF
J gene: TRBJ1-1
V gene: TRBV6-6

CDR3 protein: ASSLTGLWDYEQY
J gene: TRBJ2-7
V gene: TRBV28

CDR3 protein: ASSDPSTGTGPNEQF
J gene: TRBJ2-1
V gene: TRBV9

CDR3 protein: ASSPRPTGNPTGELF
J gene: TRBJ2-2
V gene: TRBV6-5

CDR3 protein: ASSQPTRDRNSPLH
J gene: TRBJ1-6
V gene: TRBV4-1

CDR3 protein: ASTKSQLSNQPQH
J gene: TRBJ1-5
V gene: TRBV28

CDR3 protein: ASSGGRGETQY
J gene: TRBJ2-5
V gene: TRBV2

CDR3 protein: ASSFISLAGFYNEQF
J gene: TRBJ2-1
V gene: TRBV5-1

CDR3 protein: ASSVEGVRGTDTQY
J gene: TRBJ2-3
V gene: TRBV9

CDR3 protein: SVLINRAERPRGYT
J gene: TRBJ1-2
V gene: TRBV29-1

CDR3 protein: ASSQRQGLNEQF
J gene: TRBJ2-1
V gene: TRBV11-3

CDR3 protein: ASSTKQGYSNQPQH
J gene: TRBJ1-5
V gene: TRBV7-8

CDR3 protein: ASSQMVAGELF
J gene: TRBJ2-2
V gene: TRBV14

CDR3 protein: ASSADKNTEAF
J gene: TRBJ1-1
V gene: TRBV7-6

CDR3 protein: ASSLSLGIHQETQY
J gene: TRBJ2-5
V gene: TRBV27

CDR3 protein: SALSGGETQY
J gene: TRBJ2-5
V gene: TRBV29-1

CDR3 protein: ASSPDRGQQF
J gene: TRBJ2-1
V gene: TRBV2

CDR3 protein: ASSLLDTQY
J gene: TRBJ2-3
V gene: TRBV28

CDR3 protein: ASSESLPRGAKNIQY
J gene: TRBJ2-4
V gene: TRBV6-1

CDR3 protein: ASSRAGYYNEQF
J gene: TRBJ2-1
V gene: TRBV18

CDR3 protein: ASSPGVVGQPQH
J gene: TRBJ1-5
V gene: TRBV7-2

CDR3 protein: SARDLIVSGPEQY
J gene: TRBJ2-7
V gene: TRBV20-1

CDR3 protein: ASSLTGDEQF
J gene: TRBJ2-1
V gene: TRBV7-8

CDR3 protein: ASSLPNGGGRDSPLH
J gene: TRBJ1-6
V gene: TRBV13

CDR3 protein: ASTLRSNTEAF
J gene: TRBJ1-1
V gene: TRBV12-3/TRBV12-4

CDR3 protein: ASSPARAGGVDTQY
J gene: TRBJ2-3
V gene: TRBV18

CDR3 protein: AIPGTGLSGELF
J gene: TRBJ2-2
V gene: TRBV10-3

CDR3 protein: ASSQGGVYGNTIY
J gene: TRBJ1-3
V gene: TRBV4-2

CDR3 protein: ASSAAGGYEQY
J gene: TRBJ2-7
V gene: TRBV18

CDR3 protein: ASSSGGESSYEQY
J gene: TRBJ2-7
V gene: TRBV28

CDR3 protein: ASSYSLRGQPQH
J gene: TRBJ1-5
V gene: TRBV6-5

CDR3 protein: ATSTGRRNQPQH
J gene: TRBJ1-5
V gene: TRBV19

CDR3 protein: ASSPPQVGANVLT
J gene: TRBJ2-6
V gene: TRBV4-2

CDR3 protein: ASSLGHHIPETQY
J gene: TRBJ2-5
V gene: TRBV7-2

CDR3 protein: ASSQDLQGSYGYT
J gene: TRBJ1-2
V gene: TRBV4-2

CDR3 protein: SAEHRLAGETQY
J gene: TRBJ2-5
V gene: TRBV20-1

CDR3 protein: ASNLRF
J gene: TRBJ2-1
V gene: TRBV2

CDR3 protein: ASSVGLAGSYEQY
J gene: TRBJ2-7
V gene: TRBV3-1

CDR3 protein: ASSLGREGFTDTQY
J gene: TRBJ2-3
V gene: TRBV11-2

CDR3 protein: ASSETGKRNEQY
J gene: TRBJ2-7
V gene: TRBV6-1

CDR3 protein: SARPMGHQPQH
J gene: TRBJ1-5
V gene: TRBV20-1

CDR3 protein: ASSPGQGYTEAF
J gene: TRBJ1-1
V gene: TRBV5-6